This TCR beta chain was profiled in a study of blood T cells in healthy people across ages. Regarding this clonotype: The antigen remains unidentified.

Per germline, CDR1 SEHNR and CDR2 FQNEAQ (reference sequence). V lost 5 bases to trimming and J lost 3 bases; unmatched junction nucleotides: 6. The CDR3 has 16 amino acids. The donors, healthy Caucasians from Russia, were aged about 6 to 100. Study-level results: With naive T cell percentage, TCR beta diversity showed a strong correlation.

With a J-beta primer mix and a sample-barcoded 5' primer, a second PCR ran roughly 7 to 11 cycles. Via MiXCR, TCRdb re-called the 5' RACE reads, giving one row per CDR3 protein. Of 720,000 or so distinct CDR3 sequences detected, around 41% appear once; the ten largest clones hold 25% to 30%. The TCR comes from a man at least 80 years old in good health. The sequenced sample was blood. The V gene is TRBV7-9, the J gene TRBJ2-5; 13 nucleotides match TRBD2. The CDR3 DNA is TGTGCCAGCAGCCCCGGACTAGCGGGAGAGGAAGAGACCCAGTACTTC. Its translation: CASSPGLAGEEETQYF.